The sequence of this T cell receptor beta chain was determined in a study of cytomegalovirus exposure and HLA in healthy donors. Study-level points and caveats: Solely CMV serostatus was available to characterize immune exposure. In a later analysis, HLA-associated beta chains showed higher expansion and lower generation probabilities than comparable chains.

The V gene's germline CDR1 is MGHRA and CDR2 YSYEKL. The trim removed 3 bases at V and 6 bases at J, leaving 9 bases unmatched. The CDR3 runs 17 residues. The PCR used 60 Vbeta and 13 Jbeta primers. As handled by the study authors: Approximately 12 million of the about 80 million unique TCR beta chains counted in a later analysis were shared. Produced via immunoSEQ multiplex PCR; TCRdb's table is partial and in-frame only. V, J and clone size are those of that table, while D and trimming were read from the DNA. The table has 150,000 to 200,000 clones, roughly four fifths seen once; the top ten hold approximately 2%. About this clone: What it recognizes is unknown.

The TCR originated in a man aged 25-45 years in good health and CMV-seronegative. The chain uses TRBV4-1 and TRBJ2-7; TRBD2 matches 15 bases. What was sequenced was PBMCs. CDR3: CASSHVDPGLAGGEQYF. CDR3 nucleotide sequence: TGCGCCAGCAGCCACGTCGATCCGGGACTAGCGGGAGGCGAGCAGTACTTC.